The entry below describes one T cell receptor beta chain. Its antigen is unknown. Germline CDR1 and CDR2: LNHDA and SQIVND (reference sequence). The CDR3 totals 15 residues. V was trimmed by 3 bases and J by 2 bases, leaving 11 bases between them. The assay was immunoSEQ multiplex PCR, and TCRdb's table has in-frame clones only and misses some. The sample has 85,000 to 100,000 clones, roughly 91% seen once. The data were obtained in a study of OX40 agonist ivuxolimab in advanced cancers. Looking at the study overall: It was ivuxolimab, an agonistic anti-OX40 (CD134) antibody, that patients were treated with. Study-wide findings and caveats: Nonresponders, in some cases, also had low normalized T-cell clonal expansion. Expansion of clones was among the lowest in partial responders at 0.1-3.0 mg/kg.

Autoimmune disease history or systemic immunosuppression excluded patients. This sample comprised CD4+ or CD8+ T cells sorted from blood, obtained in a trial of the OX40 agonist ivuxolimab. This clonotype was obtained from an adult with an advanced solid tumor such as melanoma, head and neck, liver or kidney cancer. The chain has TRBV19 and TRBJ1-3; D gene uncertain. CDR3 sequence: CASSMREGAGNTIYF. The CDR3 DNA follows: TGTGCCAGTAGTATGCGGGAGGGAGCTGGAAACACCATATATTTT.